A selection of T cell receptor beta chains follows, all from one sample in a study of blood T cell repertoires in COVID-19. Data came from immunoSEQ multiplex PCR; TCRdb stores just in-frame clones and leaves some out. The table shows 200,000 to 250,000 clones, with about nine tenths occurring only once. Material: peripheral blood. The source of these receptors is a man in his thirties or forties with COVID-19, enrolled during active disease. Both conserved end residues are part of each CDR3. The order of the fields is D gene, V gene, J gene, clone size, CDR3 length, CDR3 DNA, CDR3 protein. The D gene is left open where the match is weak. Clone size appears in some rows only: once, few, many, or a class for an expanded clone.

NA	TRBV1	TRBJ1-5	NA	15	TGCACCAGCAGCCAAGAGGGAGGGTACAATCAGCCCCAGCATTTT	CTSSQEGGYNQPQHF
NA	TRBV7-6	TRBJ1-6	NA	14	TGTGCCAGCAGCCTCGATGGGCCGTATTCACCCCTCCACTTT	CASSLDGPYSPLHF
TRBD2	TRBV11-2	TRBJ2-4	NA	17	TGTGCCAGCAGCCTGTCGGGGCGGGGGGCCGCCGGGGCTGTTCAGTACTTC	CASSLSGRGAAGAVQYF
NA	TRBV7-9	TRBJ1-2	NA	12	TGTGCCAGCAGCTCGGGACACCTGTCATACACCTTC	CASSSGHLSYTF
TRBD1	TRBV29-1	TRBJ2-2	NA	13	TGCAGCGCCGGGACAGGGGTTTCCGGGGAGCTGTTTTTT	CSAGTGVSGELFF
NA	TRBV10-3	TRBJ1-5	NA	13	TGTGCCATCAGTGAGAAGGGAGCTCAGCCCCAGCATTTT	CAISEKGAQPQHF
NA	TRBV5-1	TRBJ2-1	NA	15	TGCGCCAGCAGCTTTGGGGACATAGTTTACAATGAGCAGTTCTTC	CASSFGDIVYNEQFF
NA	TRBV5-1	TRBJ1-5	NA	15	TGCGCCAGCAGCTCCACCGGAGGGTGGGATCAGCCCCAGCATTTT	CASSSTGGWDQPQHF
NA	TRBV5-4	TRBJ2-7	few	14	TGTGCCAGCAGCAAGACAGAGAGCTCCTACGAGCAGTACTTC	CASSKTESSYEQYF
NA	TRBV21-1	TRBJ2-5	NA	10	TGTGCCAGCAGAGGGAGGACCCAGTACTTC	CASRGRTQYF
TRBD2	TRBV27	TRBJ2-1	NA	17	TGTGCCAGCAGTTTAAATGACCGGGACTACGCCGACAATGAGCAGTTCTTC	CASSLNDRDYADNEQFF
TRBD1	TRBV9	TRBJ1-3	NA	17	TGTGCCAGCAGCGTAGTCGGGACAGGGGGCTCTGGAAACACCATATATTTT	CASSVVGTGGSGNTIYF
NA	TRBV5-1	TRBJ1-4	NA	16	TGCGCCAGCAGCTTCGGGTTTGGGACACAAAATGAAAAACTGTTTTTT	CASSFGFGTQNEKLFF
TRBD1	TRBV19	TRBJ1-2	once	11	TGTGCCACTGGGGACAGGGGCACTCGGACCTTC	CATGDRGTRTF
NA	TRBV19	TRBJ2-3	once	16	TGTGCCAGTAGTATAGATGGGCCAGGGAGGTCAGATACGCAGTATTTT	CASSIDGPGRSDTQYF
TRBD1	TRBV10-3	TRBJ1-3	once	15	TGTGCCATCAGTGCCGACAGGGTGGCTGGAAACACCATATATTTT	CAISADRVAGNTIYF
TRBD2	TRBV5-1	TRBJ2-3	NA	14	TGCGCCAGCAGCCTAGCGGGGGACACAGATACGCAGTATTTT	CASSLAGDTDTQYF
NA	TRBV19	TRBJ2-3	NA	14	TGTGCCAGTAGTATTGGTTTCGGGACAGATACGCAGTATTTT	CASSIGFGTDTQYF
NA	TRBV5-1	TRBJ2-2	NA	15	TGCGCCAGCAGCTTGGAAATTTATAACAGCGGGGAGCTGTTTTTT	CASSLEIYNSGELFF
TRBD1	TRBV3-1/TRBV3-2	TRBJ1-1	NA	15	TGTGCCAGCAGCCAGGAACGGACAGGGAGGACTGAAGCTTTCTTT	CASSQERTGRTEAFF
NA	TRBV3-1/TRBV3-2	TRBJ1-4	few	15	TGTGCCAGCAGCGCTGCCTTCCCCCCAGGGGAAAAACTGTTTTTT	CASSAAFPPGEKLFF
NA	TRBV5-1	TRBJ1-1	NA	13	TGCGCCAGCAGCTTGTGGGGGACTGATGAAGCTTTCTTT	CASSLWGTDEAFF
NA	TRBV12-3/TRBV12-4	TRBJ1-1	few	13	TGTGCCAGCAGTTTTACGACAGACACTGAAGCTTTCTTT	CASSFTTDTEAFF
NA	TRBV2	TRBJ1-2	NA	11	TGTGCCGGCTTCGCTAACTATGGCTACACCTTC	CAGFANYGYTF
NA	TRBV29-1	TRBJ2-3	once	11	TGCAGCGCCTCCGGGTGGGATACGCAGTATTTT	CSASGWDTQYF
NA	TRBV12-5	TRBJ1-5	NA	15	TGTGCTAGTGGTTTGAGCGGGATGGGCAGTCAGCCCCAGCATTTT	CASGLSGMGSQPQHF
TRBD1	TRBV5-6	TRBJ1-2	NA	14	TGTGCCAGCAGCCCGGGACAGGGAGCCTATGGCTACACCTTC	CASSPGQGAYGYTF
TRBD1	TRBV30	TRBJ1-2	NA	13	TGTGCCTGGAGTGTACTCCGACAGGGAGGCTACACCTTC	CAWSVLRQGGYTF
TRBD1	TRBV28	TRBJ2-1	NA	18	TGTGCCAGCAGTTTAGCTATTCCCGGGACAGCAAGTCACAATGAGCAGTTCTTC	CASSLAIPGTASHNEQFF
NA	TRBV5-4	TRBJ2-5	NA	13	TGTGCCAGCAACCTGGACAGACAAGAGACCCAGTACTTC	CASNLDRQETQYF
TRBD2	TRBV18	TRBJ2-3	NA	17	TGTGCCAGCTCACCAGTTGCGGGGGGTTACCGCACAGATACGCAGTATTTT	CASSPVAGGYRTDTQYF